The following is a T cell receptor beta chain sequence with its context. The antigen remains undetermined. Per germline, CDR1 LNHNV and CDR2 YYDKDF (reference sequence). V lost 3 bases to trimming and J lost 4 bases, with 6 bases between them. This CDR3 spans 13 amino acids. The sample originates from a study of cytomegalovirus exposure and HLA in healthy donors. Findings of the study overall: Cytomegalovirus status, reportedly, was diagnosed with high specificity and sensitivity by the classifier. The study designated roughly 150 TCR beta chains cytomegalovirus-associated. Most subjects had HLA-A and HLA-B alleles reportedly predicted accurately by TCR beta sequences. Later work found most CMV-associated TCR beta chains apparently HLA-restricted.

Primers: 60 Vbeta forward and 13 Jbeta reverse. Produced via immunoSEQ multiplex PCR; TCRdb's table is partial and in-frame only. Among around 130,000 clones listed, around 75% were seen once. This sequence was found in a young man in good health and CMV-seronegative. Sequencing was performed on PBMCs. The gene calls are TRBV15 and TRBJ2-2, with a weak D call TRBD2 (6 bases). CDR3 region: CATSRGGTGELFF. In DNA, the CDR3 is TGTGCCACCAGCAGGGGGGGCACCGGGGAGCTGTTTTTT.